A selection of T cell receptor beta chains follows, all from one sample in a study of long-term antiretroviral therapy in people with HIV. Profiling relied on immunoSEQ multiplex PCR, and the TCRdb table lists in-frame clones only, not all of them. Of 15,000 to 20,000 clones listed, around nine tenths are singletons. The sample consisted of unsorted PBMCs, taken 0.3 years after starting antiretroviral therapy. Every receptor here comes from a man aged 55 to 70 with HIV. Both conserved end residues are part of each CDR3. The D gene is left open where the match is weak.

V	D	J	CDR3	DNA
TRBV4-1	.	TRBJ1-4	CASSQSQGQTATNEKLFF	TGCGCCAGCAGCCAATCGCAAGGACAAACTGCAACTAATGAAAAACTGTTTTTT
TRBV15	.	TRBJ1-1	CATSRDPSIRAFF	TGTGCCACCAGCAGAGACCCCTCAATTCGGGCTTTCTTT
TRBV5-4	TRBD2	TRBJ2-1	CASSLGGPGLAAHEQFF	TGTGCCAGCAGCTTGGGAGGCCCGGGACTAGCGGCCCATGAGCAGTTCTTC
TRBV5-1	.	TRBJ2-2	CASSLQWSNTGELFF	TGCGCCAGCAGCTTGCAGTGGTCGAACACCGGGGAGCTGTTTTTT
TRBV13	.	TRBJ2-7	CASSLGGTLYEQYF	TGTGCCAGCAGCTTAGGAGGGACACTCTACGAGCAGTACTTC
TRBV7-3	.	TRBJ2-3	CASSLAGPPPDTQYF	TGTGCCAGCAGCTTAGCGGGCCCCCCCCCAGATACGCAGTATTTT
TRBV30	.	TRBJ2-6	CAWSSYRDSGANVLTF	TGTGCCTGGAGTTCCTACAGGGATTCTGGGGCCAACGTCCTGACTTTC
TRBV6-1	TRBD1	TRBJ2-7	CASIPDRESLEQYF	TGTGCCAGCATACCCGACAGGGAGAGCTTGGAGCAGTACTTC
TRBV5-4	TRBD2	TRBJ2-3	CASSLVAGSTDTQYF	TGTGCCAGCAGCTTGGTAGCGGGGAGCACAGATACGCAGTATTTT
TRBV6-6	.	TRBJ1-2	CASGYPNNYGYTF	TGTGCCAGCGGCTACCCTAATAACTATGGCTACACCTTC
TRBV19	TRBD1	TRBJ1-1	CASSIAQGVRTSEAFF	TGTGCCAGTAGTATAGCACAGGGGGTAAGGACATCTGAAGCTTTCTTT